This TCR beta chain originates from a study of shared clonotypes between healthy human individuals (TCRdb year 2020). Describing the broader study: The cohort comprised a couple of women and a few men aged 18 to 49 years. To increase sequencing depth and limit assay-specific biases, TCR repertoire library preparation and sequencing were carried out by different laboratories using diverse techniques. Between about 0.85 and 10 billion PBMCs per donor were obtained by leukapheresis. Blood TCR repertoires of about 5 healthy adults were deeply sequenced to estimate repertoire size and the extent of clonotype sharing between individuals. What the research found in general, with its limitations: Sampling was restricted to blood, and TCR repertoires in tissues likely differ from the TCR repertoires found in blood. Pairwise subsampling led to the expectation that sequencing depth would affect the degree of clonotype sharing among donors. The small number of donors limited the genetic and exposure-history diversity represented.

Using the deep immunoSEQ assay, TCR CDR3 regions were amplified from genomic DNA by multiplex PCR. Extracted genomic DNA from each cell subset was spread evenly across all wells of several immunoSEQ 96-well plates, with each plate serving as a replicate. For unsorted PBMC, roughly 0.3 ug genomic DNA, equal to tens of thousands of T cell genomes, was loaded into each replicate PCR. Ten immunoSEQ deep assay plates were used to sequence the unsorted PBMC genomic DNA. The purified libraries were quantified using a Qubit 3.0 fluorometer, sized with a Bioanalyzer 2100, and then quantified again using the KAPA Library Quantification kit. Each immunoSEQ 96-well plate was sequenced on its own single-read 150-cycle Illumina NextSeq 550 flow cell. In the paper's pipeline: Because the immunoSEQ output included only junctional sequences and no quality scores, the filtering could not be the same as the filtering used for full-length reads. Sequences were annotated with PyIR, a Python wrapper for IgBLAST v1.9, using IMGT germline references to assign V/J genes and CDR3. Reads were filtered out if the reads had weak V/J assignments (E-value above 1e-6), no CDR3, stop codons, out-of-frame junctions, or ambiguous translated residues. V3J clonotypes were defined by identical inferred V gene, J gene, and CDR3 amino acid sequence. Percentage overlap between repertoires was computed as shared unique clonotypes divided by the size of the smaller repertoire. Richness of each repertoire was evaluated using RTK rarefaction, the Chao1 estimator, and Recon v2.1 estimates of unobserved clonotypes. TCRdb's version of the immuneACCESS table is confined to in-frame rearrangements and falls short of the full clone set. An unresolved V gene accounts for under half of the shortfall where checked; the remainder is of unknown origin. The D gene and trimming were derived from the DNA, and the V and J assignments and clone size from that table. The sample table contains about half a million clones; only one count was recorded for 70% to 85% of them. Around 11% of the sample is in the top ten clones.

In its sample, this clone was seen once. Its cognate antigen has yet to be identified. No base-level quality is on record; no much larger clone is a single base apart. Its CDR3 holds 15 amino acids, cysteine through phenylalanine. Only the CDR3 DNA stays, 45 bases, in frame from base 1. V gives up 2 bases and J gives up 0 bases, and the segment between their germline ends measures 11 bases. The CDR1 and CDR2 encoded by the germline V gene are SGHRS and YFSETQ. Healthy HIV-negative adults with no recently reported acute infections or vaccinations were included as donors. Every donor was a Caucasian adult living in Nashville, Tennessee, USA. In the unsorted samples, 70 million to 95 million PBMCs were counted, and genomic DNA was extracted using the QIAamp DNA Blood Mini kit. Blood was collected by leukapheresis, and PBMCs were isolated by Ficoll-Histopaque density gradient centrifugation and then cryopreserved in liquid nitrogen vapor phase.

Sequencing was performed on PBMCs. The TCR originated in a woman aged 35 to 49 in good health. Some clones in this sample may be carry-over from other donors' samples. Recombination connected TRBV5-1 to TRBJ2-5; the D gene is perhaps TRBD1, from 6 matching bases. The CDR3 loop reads CASSFAGTNQETQYF. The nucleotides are TGCGCCAGCAGCTTTGCCGGGACAAACCAAGAGACCCAGTACTTC.